Listed here are 30 T cell receptor beta chains from one sample, sequenced in a study of patients and donors after allogeneic stem cell transplantation. MiXCR, applied by TCRdb to the RT-PCR reads, yields one record per CDR3 protein. The table shows over 350,000 distinct CDR3 sequences, with about a sixth occurring only once. What was sequenced was blood, either unsorted or a sorted T cell fraction (not recorded which). These receptors were obtained from a human donor who was either an allogeneic HSCT recipient or a stem cell or donor lymphocyte infusion donor (not recorded which). It is not recorded whose cells these are; they may come from a transplant donor.

Only a few counts were recorded for this clonotype. The chain carries TRBV19 and TRBJ2-1, with TRBD2 as a possible D gene (7 bases). Germline V CDR1 and CDR2: LNHDA, SQIVND (reference sequence). V was pared by 4 bases and J by 8 bases, with 18 bases between. This CDR3 contains 15 residues. The CDR3 DNA follows: TGTGCCAGTAGTAGGGGCGCGGGGGCTCCCTATGAGCAGTTCTTC. Its translation: CASSRGAGAPYEQFF.

This clonotype was observed a single time. A much larger clone differs from this one at a single base, so this may be a read error. The chain links TRBV29-1 to TRBJ1-1; no clear D. Germline V gives CDR1 SQVTM, CDR2 ANQGSEA. The CDR3 sequence is 11 residues long. V lost 5 bases and J 1 base, leaving 5 bases between the germline ends. The CDR3 DNA is TGCAGCGTTAGGAAGAACACTGAAGCTTTCTTT. It translates to CSVRKNTEAFF.

There are many counts of this clonotype. The chain's CDR3 is CASSLEQRGIQETQYF. Written as DNA, the CDR3 is TGTGCCAGCAGCTTAGAGCAGCGGGGAATCCAAGAGACCCAGTACTTC. The V call is TRBV7-2, the J call TRBJ2-5; TRBD2 agrees at 7 bases. Germline V gene lookup returns CDR1 SGHTA and CDR2 FQGNSA. The CDR3 is 16 residues long. Trimming took 1 base from V and 1 from J; bases not matched to a gene: 6.

This clonotype was seen a few times. This rearrangement joins TRBV4-2 to TRBJ2-2, with unresolved D. Per the germline V gene, CDR1 is LGHNA and CDR2 is YNFKEQ. Deletions cut 5 bases from V and 5 bases from J, with 12 bases between. This CDR3 contains 14 residues. The CDR3 is CASSGNRRTGELFF. The DNA for the CDR3 is TGTGCCAGCAGCGGAAATCGGCGTACCGGGGAGCTGTTTTTT.

The gene calls are TRBV7-7 and TRBJ2-2; D might be TRBD1 (6 bases). Between the trimmed V and J ends, which lost 5 bases and 7 bases, there was a span of 11 bases. Germline CDR1 SSHAT, CDR2 FNYEAQ (reference sequence). The CDR3 is made up of 13 amino acids. CDR3 region: CASSPTGFGELFF. The CDR3 region has the DNA TGTGCCAGCAGCCCCACAGGGTTCGGGGAGCTGTTTTTT.

The genes are TRBV7-2 and TRBJ1-4; D unresolved. V lost 5 bases to trimming and J lost 8 bases, with 9 bases between them. The CDR3 loop spans 12 amino acids. The germline V gene encodes CDR1 SGHTA and CDR2 FQGNSA. The CDR3 sequence is CASSPGGEKLFF. In DNA form, the CDR3 reads TGTGCCAGCAGCCCGGGTGGGGAAAAACTGTTTTTT.

The chain has TRBV6-2 or TRBV6-3 and TRBJ1-2; D ambiguous. CDR1 and CDR2 (germline): MNHEY, SVGEGT. The V end lost 2 bases, the J end lost 6 bases, and 10 bases lay between the germline ends. The CDR3 has 13 residues. CDR3 sequence: CASSYTGFDGYTF. The CDR3 bases are TGTGCCAGCAGTTACACGGGTTTCGATGGCTACACCTTC.

The chain links TRBV2 to TRBJ2-4; 12 nucleotides align to TRBD2. The CDR3 consists of 20 residues. Germline V gene sequence: CDR1 SNHLY, CDR2 FYNNEI. With V trimmed by 6 bases and J by 2 bases, 17 bases remained unmatched. CDR3 sequence: CASSGGTSGRGASPKNIQYF. The DNA of the CDR3 is TGTGCCAGCAGCGGAGGGACTAGCGGGCGGGGAGCCAGCCCCAAAAACATTCAGTACTTC.

This clonotype was counted between two and nine times. The gene calls are TRBV5-1 and TRBJ2-1; D unresolved. CDR1 and CDR2 from the germline V gene are SGHRS and YFSETQ. The CDR3 is made up of 15 amino acids. Between the trimmed V and J ends, which lost 0 bases and 5 bases, there was a span of 12 bases. The CDR3 loop reads CASSLVGGPNNEQFF. The CDR3 nucleotides are TGCGCCAGCAGCTTGGTAGGTGGGCCGAACAATGAGCAGTTCTTC.

V and J are TRBV20-1 and TRBJ2-7; D perhaps matches TRBD2 (6 bases). V was pared by 2 bases and J by 6 bases, with 14 bases between. Germline V CDR1 and CDR2: DFQATT, SNEGSKA (reference sequence). There are 13 residues in the CDR3. The CDR3 is CSARPGSKPEQYF. The CDR3, as DNA: TGCAGTGCTAGACCCGGGAGTAAGCCCGAGCAGTACTTC.

This chain uses TRBV6-5 with TRBJ2-6; D not resolved. V gave up 0 bases and J gave up 3 bases, with 9 bases separating them. The CDR3 runs to 16 residues. From germline, CDR1 is MNHEY and CDR2 SVGAGI. CDR3 loop: CASSYSGIFGANVLTF. The CDR3 DNA sequence: TGTGCCAGCAGTTACTCTGGGATCTTTGGGGCCAACGTCCTGACTTTC.

The J gene is TRBJ2-7, the V gene TRBV7-7; unclear D gene. Trimming stripped 2 bases from V and 2 bases from J, with 13 bases between. This CDR3 spans 15 amino acids. Germline lookup yields CDR1 SSHAT and CDR2 FNYEAQ (reference sequence). DNA of the CDR3: TGTGCCAGCAGCTTAAGTGACGGTGAAACCTACGAGCAGTACTTC. Its translation: CASSLSDGETYEQYF.

This chain uses TRBV7-2 with TRBJ2-1; no clear D. The CDR3 consists of 15 residues. Per the germline V gene, CDR1 is SGHTA and CDR2 is FQGNSA. With 3 bases removed from V and 0 bases from J, the gap between germline ends came to 9 bases. DNA for the CDR3: TGTGCCAGCAGCTTGGGCACACTCTCCTACAATGAGCAGTTCTTC. Translated: CASSLGTLSYNEQFF.

In its sample, this clonotype was seen a few times. V usage is TRBV12-3 or TRBV12-4 and J usage is TRBJ2-5; TRBD1 aligns across 10 bases. After removal of 4 bases from V and 5 bases from J, the junction contained 4 bases not matched to a gene. This CDR3 spans 14 amino acids. The CDR3 nucleotides read TGTGCCAGCAGTTCGTGGACAGGGGGGGAGACCCAGTACTTC. It codes for CASSSWTGGETQYF.

This clonotype occurred a few times. The rearrangement links TRBV4-3 to TRBJ2-4; maybe TRBD1 (6 bases). Looked up from germline, CDR1 is LGHNA and CDR2 is YSLEER. The CDR3 extends over 16 amino acids. V lost 1 base to trimming and J lost 7 bases, with 17 bases between them. CDR3 nucleotide sequence: TGCGCCAGCAGCCAAGCCATAGGGACAATAGAGAACATTCAGTACTTC. This sequence encodes CASSQAIGTIENIQYF.

The rearrangement links TRBV9 to TRBJ2-7; D may be TRBD2 (5 bases). With 0 bases removed from V and 0 bases from J, the gap between germline ends came to 16 bases. Germline V lookup: CDR1 SGDLS, CDR2 YYNGEE. The CDR3 loop spans 17 amino acids. CDR3 in DNA: TGTGCCAGCAGCGTAGCCCCGAATAGCGTGAACTCCTACGAGCAGTACTTC. Its translation: CASSVAPNSVNSYEQYF.

A few counts support this clonotype. The chain employs TRBV27 and TRBJ2-7, with 8 bases fitting TRBD2. The CDR3 consists of 15 residues. V gave up 2 bases and J gave up 4 bases; unmatched junction bases: 7. Germline CDR1 reads MNHEY; CDR2 reads SMNVEV (reference sequence). The CDR3 loop reads CASSLKVAGLYEQYF. CDR3 sequence (DNA): TGTGCCAGCAGTTTAAAGGTAGCGGGACTATACGAGCAGTACTTC.

V usage is TRBV2 and J usage is TRBJ1-2; 10 bases agree with TRBD1. The trim removed 4 bases at V and 2 bases at J, leaving 10 bases unmatched. Germline CDR1 SNHLY, CDR2 FYNNEI. The CDR3 is 17 residues long. In DNA, the CDR3 is TGTGCCAGCAGTGCCTATTTTCGGGACAGGGGAAACTATGGCTACACCTTC. This encodes CASSAYFRDRGNYGYTF.

The chain joins TRBV15 to TRBJ2-3; D call uncertain. Trimming took off 1 base at V and 4 bases at J, with 9 bases between the two ends. Germline loops: CDR1 LNHNV, CDR2 YYDKDF (reference sequence). The CDR3 runs 14 residues. CDR3 residues: CATSRAFVADTQYF. In DNA, the CDR3 is TGTGCCACCAGCAGAGCATTTGTCGCAGATACGCAGTATTTT.

The chain carries TRBV6-6 and TRBJ2-2, with TRBD2 matching over 10 bases. V lost 4 bases, J lost 7 bases, and 0 bases stayed unmatched. Germline V lookup: CDR1 MNHNY, CDR2 SVGAGI (reference sequence). The CDR3 extends over 13 amino acids. CDR3 in DNA: TGTGCCAGCAGTTGGACTAGCGGCGGGGAGCTGTTTTTT. This codes for CASSWTSGGELFF.

The CDR3 DNA follows: TGTGCCAGCAGCTTATTAATGAGCGGGGAGCTGTTTTTT. Its protein is CASSLLMSGELFF. The rearrangement joins TRBV7-6 to TRBJ2-2; D unresolved. The germline gives CDR1 SGHVS, CDR2 FNYEAQ. The germline V and J ends were trimmed by 2 bases and 7 bases, with 8 bases remaining between them. The CDR3 runs to 13 residues.

This clonotype appeared many times. V and J are TRBV6-2 or TRBV6-3 and TRBJ2-2; D remains ambiguous. The CDR3 covers 12 residues. Trimming removed 6 bases at V and 0 bases at J, with 2 bases between. The germline V gene encodes CDR1 MNHEY and CDR2 SVGEGT. The CDR3 here is CASSTNTGELFF. The CDR3 DNA reads as TGTGCCAGCAGCACGAACACCGGGGAGCTGTTTTTT.

The table lists this clonotype with a few counts. The rearrangement links TRBV6-5 to TRBJ2-2; 7 nucleotides align to TRBD1. V lost 2 bases and J lost 5; bases outside the gene matches: 8. The germline V gene has CDR1 MNHEY and CDR2 SVGAGI. CDR3 length: 16 amino acids. The CDR3 DNA follows: TGTGCCAGCAGTTACCCGCGGGCACAGGGGACCGGGGAGCTGTTTTTT. Translation gives CASSYPRAQGTGELFF.

This clonotype has more than one count but fewer than ten. The DNA of the CDR3 is TGTGCCAGCAGCGTTGCCGGGACAGAGAAAAACACCATATATTTT. Protein product: CASSVAGTEKNTIYF. The rearrangement links TRBV7-9 to TRBJ1-3; 7 nucleotides agree with TRBD1. Germline V lookup: CDR1 SEHNR, CDR2 FQNEAQ (reference sequence). The V segment lost 5 bases and the J segment 6 bases; nucleotides outside the gene matches: 10. CDR3 length equals 15 residues.

This sequence joins TRBV7-9 and TRBJ1-1, with 9 bases matching TRBD1. CDR1 and CDR2 (germline): SEHNR, FQNEAQ (reference sequence). With 5 bases clipped from V and 5 bases from J, the junction kept 9 bases outside the gene matches. The CDR3 is 15 amino acids. Here the CDR3 DNA reads TGTGCCAGCAGCGGGGGGGGGACAGGGAGGACTGAAGCTTTCTTT. Amino acids: CASSGGGTGRTEAFF.

This clonotype was detected only a few times. The chain links TRBV7-9 to TRBJ2-2; D not resolved. CDR3 length: 12 residues. Trimming stripped 7 bases from V and 7 bases from J, with 10 bases between. Germline V gives CDR1 SEHNR, CDR2 FQNEAQ (reference sequence). CDR3 amino acids: CASTESGGELFF. CDR3 DNA: TGTGCCAGCACCGAGTCTGGCGGGGAGCTGTTTTTT.

This clonotype was seen only a few times. The rearrangement links TRBV15 to TRBJ2-2; the D gene is possibly TRBD1 (8 bases). The germline gives CDR1 LNHNV, CDR2 YYDKDF (reference sequence). CDR3 length equals 17 residues. Deletions cut 0 bases from V and 4 bases from J, with 15 bases between. The CDR3 bases are TGTGCCACCAGCAGAGATCCAGGGGGCGGGGGCACCGGGGAGCTGTTTTTT. This encodes CATSRDPGGGGTGELFF.

The chain joins TRBV12-3 or TRBV12-4 to TRBJ2-7; D remains unclear. V dropped 5 bases and J dropped 3 bases, with 11 bases sitting between them. The CDR3 covers 13 residues. CDR3 in DNA: TGTGCCAGCAGTCCCCCCGAGATCTACGAGCAGTACTTC. Translating gives CASSPPEIYEQYF.

This clonotype was detected ten times or more. The chain joins TRBV7-6 to TRBJ2-7, with TRBD2 matching 8 bases. CDR3 length: 17 amino acids. In germline, CDR1 is SGHVS, CDR2 FNYEAQ. The ends lost 6 bases at V and 4 bases at J; junction bases unmatched: 17. CDR3: CASSPGRAPIGLYEQYF. The CDR3 nucleotides read TGTGCCAGCAGTCCCGGGAGGGCCCCTATAGGACTTTACGAGCAGTACTTC.

The V call is TRBV11-2, the J call TRBJ2-3; 10 bases map to TRBD2. V lost 2 bases, J lost 2 bases, and 10 bases stayed unmatched. The CDR3 loop spans 18 amino acids. Germline CDR1 SGHAT, CDR2 FQNNGV. CDR3 in DNA: TGTGCCAGCAGCTTATTCCCCCAAGCGGGGGGGAACACAGATACGCAGTATTTT. As protein: CASSLFPQAGGNTDTQYF.